This record covers a single T cell receptor beta chain. Its antigen is unknown. Per-base qualities were not stored, and no clone one base away is much larger. The sample is drawn from a study of cytotoxic CD8 clonotypes in ibrutinib-treated CLL (TCRdb year 2021). Study-wide context: The cohort included roughly 15 treatment-naive and some 10 relapsed/refractory patients; 17 were IGHV unmutated. On average, each sample yielded 255,043 productive templates and 94,082 productive rearrangements. Samples at response were collected after a median of about 12 months of treatment, with a range of about 6 to 40 months. Of the 70 to 100 people in the trial, about 27 had longitudinal samples available. Cryopreserved peripheral blood mononuclear cells were obtained prior to treatment, at the time of response, and at either disease progression or sustained remission. Patients were still on ibrutinib when every remission and progressive disease sample was collected. Responses were partial in 24 patients and complete in 2; after median around 66 months follow-up, about 14 stayed in remission and roughly twelve progressed. Broader findings and caveats from the paper: Baseline clonality was found to be higher than that of age-matched healthy donors and was strongly correlated with circulating CD8+ T-cell counts. Public clonotypes were rare and either shrank or stayed stable during treatment, and the rise in clonality at ibrutinib response reflected expansion of private clonotypes. Sustained-remission and progressing patients did not have matched sampling times, and lymph node repertoires were not examined. At ibrutinib response clonality went up, during sustained remission it held steady, and at progression it dropped back toward baseline.

CDR1 LGHNA and CDR2 YNFKEQ are derived from the germline V gene. V is pared back by 5 bases and J by 10 bases, with 15 bases lying between the germline termini. Including the terminal cysteine and phenylalanine, the CDR3 comprises 13 residues. This entry keeps only the CDR3 DNA: 39 bases, framed from base 1. On a MiSeq, deep resolution sequencing aimed for a depth between 1 in 1 million and 1 in 200,000 T cells, with each clonotype covered 10x on average. The immunoSEQ hsTCRB Kit was used to generate the TCR beta libraries. The study's processing was this. ImmunoSEQ Data Assistant and ImmunoSEQ Analyzer were used for data analysis, and V, D and J genes were assigned according to IMGT definitions. Clonality was computed as one minus normalized Shannon entropy of productive rearrangement frequencies, ranging from 0 to 1. Public clonotype analysis was restricted to overrepresented clonotypes comprising at least 0.05% of each patient's repertoire. Some 14 age-matched healthy donor repertoires from immuneACCESS served as clonality controls. The table comes from immuneACCESS by way of TCRdb, which keeps in-frame sequences with V and J called. Part of the clones is missing from these tables; in studies checked, under half for an unresolved V gene and the rest for unknown reasons. V and J calls plus clone size are reproduced from that table; the DNA served to infer D and trimming. The sample table contains about 140,000 clones; only one count was recorded for about 84% of them. The leading ten clones occupy about 7.6% of the sample.

For TCR beta library preparation, 1.5 to 2 micrograms of genomic DNA were extracted from the cryopreserved PBMCs. High-throughput TCR beta sequencing was performed on longitudinal blood samples from CLL patients receiving ibrutinib monotherapy. Patients were enrolled in a phase 2 open-label single-center ibrutinib monotherapy trial. The rearranged segments are TRBV4-2 and TRBJ1-5; TRBD1 could be the D gene, as 5 bases match. Sequenced here: PBMCs, sampled after 36 months of ibrutinib treatment. The clonotype comes from a human donor with chronic lymphocytic leukemia. DNA sequence: TGTGCCAGCAGCTCCGGGACCGCGGCACCCCAGCATTTT. Its translation is CASSSGTAAPQHF.